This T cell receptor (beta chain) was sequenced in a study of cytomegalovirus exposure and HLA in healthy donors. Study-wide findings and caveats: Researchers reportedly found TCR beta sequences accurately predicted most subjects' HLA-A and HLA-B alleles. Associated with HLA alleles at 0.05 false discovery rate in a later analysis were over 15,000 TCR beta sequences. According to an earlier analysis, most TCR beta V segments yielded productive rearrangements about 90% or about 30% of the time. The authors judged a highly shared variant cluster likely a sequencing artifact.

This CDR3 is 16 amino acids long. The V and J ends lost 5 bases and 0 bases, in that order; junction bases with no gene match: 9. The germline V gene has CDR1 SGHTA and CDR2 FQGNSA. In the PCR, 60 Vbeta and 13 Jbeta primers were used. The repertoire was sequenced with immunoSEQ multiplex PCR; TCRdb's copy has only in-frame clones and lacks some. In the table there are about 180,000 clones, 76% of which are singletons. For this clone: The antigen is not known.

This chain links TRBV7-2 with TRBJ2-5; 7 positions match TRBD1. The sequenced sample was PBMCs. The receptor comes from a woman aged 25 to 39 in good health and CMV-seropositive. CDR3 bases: TGTGCCAGCAGCCCGGCTGGACAGGCGTACCAAGAGACCCAGTACTTC. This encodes CASSPAGQAYQETQYF.